This entry is about one T cell receptor beta chain. TCRdb re-called the 5' RACE reads and shows each CDR3 protein once, DNA omitted. This sample's table reports 200,000 to 250,000 distinct CDR3 sequences. Germline V gene sequence: CDR1 DFQATT, CDR2 SNEGSKA (reference sequence). There are 12 residues in the CDR3. These data belong to a study of monozygotic twins with inflammatory bowel disease. This rearrangement joins TRBV20-1 to TRBJ2-7. Material for sequencing was blood. The sequence came from a human donor with ulcerative colitis or Crohn's disease, or a healthy co-twin of an affected twin (not recorded which). CDR3 sequence: CSANTDSYEQYF.